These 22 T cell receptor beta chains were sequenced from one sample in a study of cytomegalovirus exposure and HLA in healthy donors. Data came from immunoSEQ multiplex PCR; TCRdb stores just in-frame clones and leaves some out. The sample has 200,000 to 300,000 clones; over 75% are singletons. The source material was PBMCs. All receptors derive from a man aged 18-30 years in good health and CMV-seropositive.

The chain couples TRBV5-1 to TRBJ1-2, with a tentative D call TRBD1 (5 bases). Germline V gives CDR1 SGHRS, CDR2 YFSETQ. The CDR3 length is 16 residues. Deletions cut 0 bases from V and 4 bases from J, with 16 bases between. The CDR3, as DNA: TGCGCCAGCAGCTTGGCCACAGGACCGATCCCCTATGGCTACACCTTC. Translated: CASSLATGPIPYGYTF.

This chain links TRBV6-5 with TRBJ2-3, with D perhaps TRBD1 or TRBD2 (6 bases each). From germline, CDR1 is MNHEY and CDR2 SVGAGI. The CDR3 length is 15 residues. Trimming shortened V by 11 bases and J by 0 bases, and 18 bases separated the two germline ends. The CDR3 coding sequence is TGTGCCTCCAAAGGGACGGGGGCTAGCACAGATACGCAGTATTTT. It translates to CASKGTGASTDTQYF.

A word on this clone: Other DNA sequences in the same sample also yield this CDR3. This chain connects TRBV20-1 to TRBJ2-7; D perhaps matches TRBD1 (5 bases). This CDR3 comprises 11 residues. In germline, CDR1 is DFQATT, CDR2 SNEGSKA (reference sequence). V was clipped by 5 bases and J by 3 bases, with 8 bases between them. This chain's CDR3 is CSASDSYEQYF. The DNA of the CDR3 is TGCAGTGCTTCAGACAGCTACGAGCAGTACTTC.

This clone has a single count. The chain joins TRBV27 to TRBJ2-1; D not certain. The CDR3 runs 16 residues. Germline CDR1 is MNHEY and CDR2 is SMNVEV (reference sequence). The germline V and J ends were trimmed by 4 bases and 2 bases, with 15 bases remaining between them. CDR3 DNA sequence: TGTGCCAGCAGTTCCCTTTCGGCAACCACCTACAATGAGCAGTTCTTC. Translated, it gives CASSSLSATTYNEQFF.

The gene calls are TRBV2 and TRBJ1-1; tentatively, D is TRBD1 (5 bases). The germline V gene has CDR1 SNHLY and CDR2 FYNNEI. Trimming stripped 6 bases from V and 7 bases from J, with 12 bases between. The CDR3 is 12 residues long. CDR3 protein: CASRAGWVEAFF. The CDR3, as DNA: TGTGCCAGCAGGGCAGGGTGGGTTGAAGCTTTCTTT. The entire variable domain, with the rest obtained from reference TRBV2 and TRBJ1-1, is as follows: EPEVTQTPSHQVTQMGQEVILRCVPISNHLYFYWYRQILGQKVEFLVSFYNNEISEKSEIFDDQFSVERPDGSNFTLKIRSTKLEDSAMYFCASRAGWVEAFFGQGTRLTVV.

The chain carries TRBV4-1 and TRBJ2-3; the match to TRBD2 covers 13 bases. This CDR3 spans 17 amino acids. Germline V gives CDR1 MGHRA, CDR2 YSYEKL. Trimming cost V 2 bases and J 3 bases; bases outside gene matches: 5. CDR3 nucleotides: TGCGCCAGCAGCCAACCTACTAGCGGGAGGGCGACAGATACGCAGTATTTT. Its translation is CASSQPTSGRATDTQYF.

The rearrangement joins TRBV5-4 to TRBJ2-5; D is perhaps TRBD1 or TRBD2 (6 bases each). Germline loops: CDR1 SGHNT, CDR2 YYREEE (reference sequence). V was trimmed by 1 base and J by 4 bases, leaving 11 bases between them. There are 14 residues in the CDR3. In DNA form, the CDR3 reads TGTGCCAGCAGCTTGCGGAGGGGGAGAGAGACCCAGTACTTC. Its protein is CASSLRRGRETQYF.

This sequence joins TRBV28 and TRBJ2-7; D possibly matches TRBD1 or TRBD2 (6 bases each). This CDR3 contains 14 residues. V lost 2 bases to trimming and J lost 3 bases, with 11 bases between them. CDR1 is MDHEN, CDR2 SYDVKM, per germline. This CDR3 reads CASSLKGGRYEQYF. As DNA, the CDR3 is TGTGCCAGCAGTTTAAAGGGGGGTCGCTACGAGCAGTACTTC. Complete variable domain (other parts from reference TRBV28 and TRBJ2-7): DVKVTQSSRYLVKRTGEKVFLECVQDMDHENMFWYRQDPGLGLRLIYFSYDVKMKEKGDIPEGYSVSREKKERFSLILESASTNQTSMYLCASSLKGGRYEQYFGPGTRLTVT.

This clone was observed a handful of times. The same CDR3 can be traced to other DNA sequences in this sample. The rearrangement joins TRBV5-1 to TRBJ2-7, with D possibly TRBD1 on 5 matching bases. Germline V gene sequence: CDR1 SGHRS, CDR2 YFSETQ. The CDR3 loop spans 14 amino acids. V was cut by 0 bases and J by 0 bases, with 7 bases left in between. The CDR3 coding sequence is TGCGCCAGCAGCTTGGGACAGAGCTCCTACGAGCAGTACTTC. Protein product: CASSLGQSSYEQYF.

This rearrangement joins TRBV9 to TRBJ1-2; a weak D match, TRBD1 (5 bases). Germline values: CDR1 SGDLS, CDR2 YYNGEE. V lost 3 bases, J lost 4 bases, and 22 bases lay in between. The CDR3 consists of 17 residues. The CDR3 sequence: CASSGGKGGALIYGYTF. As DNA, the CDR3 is TGTGCCAGCAGCGGAGGAAAAGGTGGGGCTCTTATCTATGGCTACACCTTC.

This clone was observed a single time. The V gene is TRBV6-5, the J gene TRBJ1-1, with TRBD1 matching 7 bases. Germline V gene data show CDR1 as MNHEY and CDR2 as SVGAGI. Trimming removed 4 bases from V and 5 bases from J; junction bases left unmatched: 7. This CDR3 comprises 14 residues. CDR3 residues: CASSSSQGVTEAFF. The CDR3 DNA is TGTGCCAGCAGTTCCAGCCAGGGGGTGACTGAAGCTTTCTTT.

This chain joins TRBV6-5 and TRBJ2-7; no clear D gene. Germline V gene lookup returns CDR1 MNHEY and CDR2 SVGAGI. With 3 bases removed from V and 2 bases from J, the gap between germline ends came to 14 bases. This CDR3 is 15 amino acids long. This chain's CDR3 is CASSYSPDSTYEQYF. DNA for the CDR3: TGTGCCAGCAGTTATTCACCCGACTCGACCTACGAGCAGTACTTC.

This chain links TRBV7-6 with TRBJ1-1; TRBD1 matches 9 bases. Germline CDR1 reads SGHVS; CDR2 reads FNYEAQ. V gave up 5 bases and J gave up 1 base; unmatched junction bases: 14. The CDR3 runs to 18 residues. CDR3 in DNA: TGTGCCAGCAGCCTAGGGCCGGGACAGGGTCCCCCGAACACTGAAGCTTTCTTT. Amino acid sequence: CASSLGPGQGPPNTEAFF.

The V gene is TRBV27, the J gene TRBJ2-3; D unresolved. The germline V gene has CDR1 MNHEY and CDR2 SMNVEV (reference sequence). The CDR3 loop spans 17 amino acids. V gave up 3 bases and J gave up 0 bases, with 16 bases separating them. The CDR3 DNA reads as TGTGCCAGCAGTTTTGGCTACCTCAGTGCTAGCACAGATACGCAGTATTTT. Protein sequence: CASSFGYLSASTDTQYF.

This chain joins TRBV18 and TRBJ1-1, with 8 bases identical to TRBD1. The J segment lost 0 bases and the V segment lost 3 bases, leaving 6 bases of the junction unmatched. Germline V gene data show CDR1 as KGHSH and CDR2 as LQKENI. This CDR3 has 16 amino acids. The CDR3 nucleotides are TGTGCCAGCTCACCCGGGCAGGGGGCGTTGAACACTGAAGCTTTCTTT. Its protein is CASSPGQGALNTEAFF.

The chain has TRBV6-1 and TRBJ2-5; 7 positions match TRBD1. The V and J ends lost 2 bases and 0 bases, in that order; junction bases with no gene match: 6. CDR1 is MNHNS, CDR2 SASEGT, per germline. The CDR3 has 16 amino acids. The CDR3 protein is CASSEQSRGYQETQYF. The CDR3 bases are TGTGCCAGCAGTGAACAGAGCAGGGGGTACCAAGAGACCCAGTACTTC.

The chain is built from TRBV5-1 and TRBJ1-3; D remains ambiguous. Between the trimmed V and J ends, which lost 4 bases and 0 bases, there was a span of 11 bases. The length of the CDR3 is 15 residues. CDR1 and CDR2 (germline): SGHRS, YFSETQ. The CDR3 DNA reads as TGCGCCAGCAGCCCCCTGGGTCTCTCTGGAAACACCATATATTTT. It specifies CASSPLGLSGNTIYF.

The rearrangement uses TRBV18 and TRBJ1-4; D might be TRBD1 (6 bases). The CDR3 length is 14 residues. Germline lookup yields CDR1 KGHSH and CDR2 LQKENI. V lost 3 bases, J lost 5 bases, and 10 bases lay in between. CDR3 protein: CASSPGGLNEKLFF. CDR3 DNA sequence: TGTGCCAGCTCACCTGGGGGCCTAAATGAAAAACTGTTTTTT.

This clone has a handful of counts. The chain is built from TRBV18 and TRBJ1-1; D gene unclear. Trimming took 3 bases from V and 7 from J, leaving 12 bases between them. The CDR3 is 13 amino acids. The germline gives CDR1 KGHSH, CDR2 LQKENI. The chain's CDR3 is CASSPTSKLEAFF. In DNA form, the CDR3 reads TGTGCCAGCTCACCGACAAGTAAACTTGAAGCTTTCTTT.

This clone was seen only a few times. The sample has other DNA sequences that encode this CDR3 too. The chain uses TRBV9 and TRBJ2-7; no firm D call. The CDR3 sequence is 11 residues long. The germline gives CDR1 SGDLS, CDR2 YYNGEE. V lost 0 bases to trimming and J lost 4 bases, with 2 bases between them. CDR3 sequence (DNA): TGTGCCAGCAGCGTAGGGTACGAGCAGTACTTC. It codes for CASSVGYEQYF.

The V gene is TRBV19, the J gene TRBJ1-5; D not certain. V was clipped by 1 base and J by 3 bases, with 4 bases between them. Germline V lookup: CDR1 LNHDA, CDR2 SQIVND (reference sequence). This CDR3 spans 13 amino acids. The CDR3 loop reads CASSIAANQPQHF. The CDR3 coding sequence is TGTGCCAGTAGTATAGCTGCCAATCAGCCCCAGCATTTT.

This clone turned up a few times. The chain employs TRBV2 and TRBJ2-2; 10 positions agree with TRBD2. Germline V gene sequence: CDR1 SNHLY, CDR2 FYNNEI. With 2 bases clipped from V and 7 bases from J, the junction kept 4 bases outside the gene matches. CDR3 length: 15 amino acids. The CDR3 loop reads CASSELAGVGGELFF. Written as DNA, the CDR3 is TGTGCCAGCAGTGAACTAGCGGGAGTTGGCGGGGAGCTGTTTTTT.